Listed below are T cell receptor beta chains from one sample, sequenced in a study of blood T cell repertoires in COVID-19. TCRdb keeps only in-frame clones here, not all; method: immunoSEQ multiplex PCR. This sample has 210,000 or so clones, with 87% found just once. The sample taken for sequencing was peripheral blood. These receptors were taken from a young woman who had recovered from COVID-19. Each CDR3 is given with its conserved first and last residue. D genes are given only for firm matches. Clone size is given for some rows only: seen once, a few or many times, or a class if the clone is expanded.

>NA|TRBV6-4|NA|TRBJ2-2
TGTGCCAGCAGTGACAGGGGAAACACCGGGGAGCTGTTTTTT
CASSDRGNTGELFF
>NA|TRBV7-2|NA|TRBJ2-7
TGTGCCAGCAGCTTAGCGAACCCGACTAGGGTGCGAACAACCTACGAGCAGTACTTC
CASSLANPTRVRTTYEQYF
>once|TRBV18|TRBD1|TRBJ1-2
TGTGCCAGCTCACCCGACCTTGCAGGGGGAACATATGGCTACACCTTC
CASSPDLAGGTYGYTF
>NA|TRBV4-1|NA|TRBJ2-1
TGCGCCAGCAGCCAAGCGGGAGTCAATGAGCAGTTCTTC
CASSQAGVNEQFF
>NA|TRBV19|NA|TRBJ1-5
TGTGCCAGTAGTATAGTAACAGGTCATGGGCAGCCCCAGCATTTT
CASSIVTGHGQPQHF
>NA|TRBV4-1|NA|TRBJ2-7
TGCGCCAGCAGCCAAGATTGGACAGCCCGGACAATGTACTACGAGCAGTACTTC
CASSQDWTARTMYYEQYF
>NA|TRBV13|NA|TRBJ1-1
TGTGCCAGCAGCTTAGGGGACAGTTTTGAAGCTTTCTTT
CASSLGDSFEAFF
>once|TRBV9|TRBD2|TRBJ2-3
TGTGCCAGCAGCGTTACTAGCGGGAGGGCATTAGATACGCAGTATTTT
CASSVTSGRALDTQYF
>few|TRBV29-1|NA|TRBJ2-1
TGCAGCGTTGCCCCACAGGGGACTCGCTACAATGAGCAGTTCTTC
CSVAPQGTRYNEQFF
>few|TRBV11-2|TRBD2|TRBJ2-1
TGTGCCAGCAGCACGGGACTAGCGGCCATCGCGCAGTTCTTC
CASSTGLAAIAQFF
>NA|TRBV4-2|NA|TRBJ2-5
TGTGCCAGCAGCCAAGAACAGTTTAAAGAGACCCAGTACTTC
CASSQEQFKETQYF
>once|TRBV19|NA|TRBJ2-7
TGTGCCAGTAGTTTCACAGTCTCATCCTACGAGCAGTACTTC
CASSFTVSSYEQYF
>few|TRBV4-3|NA|TRBJ2-1
TGCGCCAGCAGCCAAGATACCCAGGAGCAGTTCTTC
CASSQDTQEQFF
>NA|TRBV5-1|NA|TRBJ2-3
TGCGCCAGCAGCTTGGACTCCCCTTCAGATACGCAGTATTTT
CASSLDSPSDTQYF
>NA|TRBV30|NA|TRBJ2-7
TGTGCCTGGAGTGTGGGCAGGGCTACCTACGAGCAGTACTTC
CAWSVGRATYEQYF
>NA|TRBV5-8|TRBD1|TRBJ1-2
TGTGCCAGCAGCCAGGACAGGGCGACATACTATGGCTACACCTTC
CASSQDRATYYGYTF
>NA|TRBV7-3|TRBD2|TRBJ2-3
TGTGCCAGCAGCGACAGCGGGAGCGGGACAGATACGCAGTATTTT
CASSDSGSGTDTQYF
>NA|TRBV6-2/TRBV6-3|TRBD2|TRBJ2-7
TGTGCCAGCAGCCAAGGTCTGAGACTAGCGGTATACGAGCAGTACTTC
CASSQGLRLAVYEQYF
>few|TRBV6-2/TRBV6-3|TRBD1|TRBJ1-2
TGTGCCAGCAGTGACGGGACAGGGGCTAACTATGGCTACACCTTC
CASSDGTGANYGYTF
>few|TRBV25-1|NA|TRBJ2-2
TGTGCCAGCAGTGAATCGTCCGTCTTTGGGGAGCTGTTTTTT
CASSESSVFGELFF
>NA|TRBV30|NA|TRBJ1-1
TGTGCCTGGCGCCCAGTTCGGGGAAGGGCTGAAGCTTTCTTT
CAWRPVRGRAEAFF
>NA|TRBV29-1|TRBD2|TRBJ2-1
TGCAGCGTTGAAGAGACTAGCGGTATAGAGCAGTTCTTC
CSVEETSGIEQFF
>NA|TRBV13|TRBD1|TRBJ1-1
TGTGCCAGCAGCCTACAGGGGGCGGTCACTGAAGCTTTCTTT
CASSLQGAVTEAFF
>NA|TRBV18|TRBD2|TRBJ2-1
TGTGCCAGCTCTAGCGGGAAGAATGAGCAGTTCTTC
CASSSGKNEQFF
>NA|TRBV29-1|NA|TRBJ2-1
TGCAGCGTTGTGGAGGATCTGCCCAATGAGCAGTTCTTC
CSVVEDLPNEQFF
>NA|TRBV25-1|NA|TRBJ2-1
TGTGCCAGCAGTGCCCCCACCCCCCAGGGTACCTACAATGAGCAGTTCTTC
CASSAPTPQGTYNEQFF
>NA|TRBV9|NA|TRBJ2-1
TGTGCCAGCAGTGCAAGTCTGGCCTCCTACAATGAGCAGTTCTTC
CASSASLASYNEQFF
>few|TRBV6-2/TRBV6-3|TRBD2|TRBJ2-7
TGTGCCAGCAGTCCCGGACTAGCGGGAGGATACGAGCAGTACTTC
CASSPGLAGGYEQYF
>NA|TRBV4-3|TRBD1|TRBJ1-2
TGCGCCAGCAGCCAGGCTACAGGGGGCAACTATGGCTACACCTTC
CASSQATGGNYGYTF
>few|TRBV19|TRBD1|TRBJ2-7
TGTGCCAGTAGTAAAGACAGGGTAGCCTACGAGCAGTACTTC
CASSKDRVAYEQYF
>NA|TRBV7-9|TRBD2|TRBJ2-1
TGTGCCAGCAGCTTGTCCAGCGGGGGGACCTTAAATGAGCAGTTCTTC
CASSLSSGGTLNEQFF
>NA|TRBV4-2|TRBD2|TRBJ2-7
TGTGCCAGCAGCCCTTTGGGGACTAGCGGGTTCTCCTACGAGCAGTACTTC
CASSPLGTSGFSYEQYF
>few|TRBV6-5|TRBD1|TRBJ1-1
TGTGCCAGCCGGACAGGGTGGACTGAAGCTTTCTTT
CASRTGWTEAFF
>NA|TRBV19|NA|TRBJ2-3
TGTGCCAGTAGTATCCGCGCAGATACGCAGTATTTT
CASSIRADTQYF
>NA|TRBV13|NA|TRBJ1-1
TGTGCCAGCAGCCCCCGACAGGCACTCACTGAAGCTTTCTTT
CASSPRQALTEAFF
>NA|TRBV9|NA|TRBJ1-1
TGTGCCAGCAGCGTAGGGAGTCCGGACACTGAAGCTTTCTTT
CASSVGSPDTEAFF
>NA|TRBV9|TRBD1|TRBJ2-1
TGTGCCAGCACCCGCCAGGGGGCGTATAGCAATGAGCAGTTCTTC
CASTRQGAYSNEQFF
>NA|TRBV7-6|TRBD2|TRBJ2-1
TGTGCCAGCAGCCCCGGACTAGCGGAGATCAATGAGCAGTTCTTC
CASSPGLAEINEQFF
>NA|TRBV11-3|TRBD1|TRBJ1-3
TGTGCCAGCAGCCGGACAGGGGCTGGAAACACCATATATTTT
CASSRTGAGNTIYF
>NA|TRBV25-1|NA|TRBJ2-3
TGTGCCAGCAGTCCTACGACACAGAGCACAGATACGCAGTATTTT
CASSPTTQSTDTQYF
>NA|TRBV5-1|TRBD1|TRBJ2-7
TGCGCCAGCAGTAGACAGGGTACGTCCTACGAGCAGTACTTC
CASSRQGTSYEQYF
>NA|TRBV20-1|NA|TRBJ1-5
TGCAGTGCCCAGGGAAATCAGCCCCAGCATTTT
CSAQGNQPQHF
>NA|TRBV18|NA|TRBJ1-1
TGTGCCAGCTCACCACGACAGGCGATGAACACTGAAGCTTTCTTT
CASSPRQAMNTEAFF